This T cell receptor beta chain was captured in a study of identical twins. The study's findings and limits: Insertions ran lower in abundant cord blood beta clonotypes, though not in memory repertoires. The study found weaker excess twin sharing in beta out-of-frame sequences.

This clonotype was counted a few times. Its antigen is not known. TCRdb reprocessed the 5' RACE reads with MiXCR, giving one entry per CDR3 protein. This sample carries approximately 890,000 distinct CDR3 sequences, 9% to 15% of them seen once, and the ten largest clones take around 1.6%. Germline CDR1 reads SGHRS; CDR2 reads YFSETQ. V was pared by 1 base and J by 4 bases, with 9 bases between. The CDR3 has 15 amino acids. The data were also submitted as part of a second study, on yellow fever vaccine responses in identical twins.

This chain connects TRBV5-1 to TRBJ1-6; possible D gene TRBD1, 5 bases. The TCR was taken from a woman aged 18 to 35 in good health. The sample was PBMCs. This CDR3 reads CASSLLGEYNSPLHF. CDR3 bases: TGCGCCAGCAGCTTGTTGGGGGAATATAATTCACCCCTCCACTTT.